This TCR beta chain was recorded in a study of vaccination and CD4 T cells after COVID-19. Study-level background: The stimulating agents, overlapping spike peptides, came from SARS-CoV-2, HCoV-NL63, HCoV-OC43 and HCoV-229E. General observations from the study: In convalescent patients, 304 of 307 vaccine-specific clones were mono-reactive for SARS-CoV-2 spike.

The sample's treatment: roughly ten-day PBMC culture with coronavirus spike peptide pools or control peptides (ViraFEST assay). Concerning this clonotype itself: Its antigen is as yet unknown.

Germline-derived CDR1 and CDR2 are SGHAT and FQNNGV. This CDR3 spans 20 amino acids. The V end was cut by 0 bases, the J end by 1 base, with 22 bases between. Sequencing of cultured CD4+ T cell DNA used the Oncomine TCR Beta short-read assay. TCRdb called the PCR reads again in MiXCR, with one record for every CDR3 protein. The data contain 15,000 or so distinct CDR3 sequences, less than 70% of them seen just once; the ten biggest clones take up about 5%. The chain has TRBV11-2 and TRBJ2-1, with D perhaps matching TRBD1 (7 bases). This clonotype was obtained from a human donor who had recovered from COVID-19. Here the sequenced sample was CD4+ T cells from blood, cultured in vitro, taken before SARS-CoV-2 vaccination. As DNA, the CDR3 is TGTGCCAGCAGCTTAGATCGGATTTCATTTTCAGGGGGGTCCTACAATGAGCAGTTCTTC. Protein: CASSLDRISFSGGSYNEQFF.